The clone carrying this TCR beta chain occurred once. What it recognizes is unknown. The V gene lost 6 bases and the J gene lost 4 bases, with 10 bases spanning the gap. The CDR3 contains 13 residues. CDR1 is MDHEN, CDR2 SYDVKM, per germline. Profiled with immunoSEQ multiplex PCR; TCRdb holds only in-frame clones, not every one. The sample carries under 250,000 clones, 87% recorded once. This specimen belongs to a study of cytomegalovirus exposure and HLA in healthy donors. Looking at the study overall: The 120 or so validation repertoires were produced on the same platform as the 500 to 800 repertoires of the first cohort. This was reported in a later analysis.

General study findings and limits: The majority of TCR sequences were rare, yet some public TCRs appeared in many donors.

Sequenced sample: PBMCs. This receptor was obtained from a woman in her late teens or twenties in good health and CMV-seropositive. The V call is TRBV28, the J call TRBJ1-5; no definite D call. The CDR3 region is CASRLDGNQPQHF. Written as DNA, the CDR3 is TGTGCCAGCAGACTCGACGGGAATCAGCCCCAGCATTTT.